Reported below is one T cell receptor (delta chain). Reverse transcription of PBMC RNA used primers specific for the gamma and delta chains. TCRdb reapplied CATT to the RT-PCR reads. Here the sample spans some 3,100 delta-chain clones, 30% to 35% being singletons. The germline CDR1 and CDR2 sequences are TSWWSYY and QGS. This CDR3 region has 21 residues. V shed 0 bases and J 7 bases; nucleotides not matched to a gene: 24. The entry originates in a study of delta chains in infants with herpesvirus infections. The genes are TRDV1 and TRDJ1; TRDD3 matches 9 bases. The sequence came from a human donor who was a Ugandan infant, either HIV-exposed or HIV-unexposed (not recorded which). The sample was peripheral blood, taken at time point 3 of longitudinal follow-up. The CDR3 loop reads CALGELTAFTGGRGVLVKLIF. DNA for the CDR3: TGTGCTCTTGGGGAACTAACTGCCTTTACTGGGGGACGAGGGGTCCTCGTTAAACTCATCTTT.